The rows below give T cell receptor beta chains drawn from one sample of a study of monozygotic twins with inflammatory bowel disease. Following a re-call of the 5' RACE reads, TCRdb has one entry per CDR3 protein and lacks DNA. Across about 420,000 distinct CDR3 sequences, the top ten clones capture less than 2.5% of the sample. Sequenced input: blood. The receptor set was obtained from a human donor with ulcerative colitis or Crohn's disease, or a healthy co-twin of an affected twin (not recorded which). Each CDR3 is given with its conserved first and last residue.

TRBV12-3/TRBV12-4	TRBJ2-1	CASSPAHEQFF
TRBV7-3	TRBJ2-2	CASSLNPRLVAGGTGELFF
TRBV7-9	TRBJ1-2	CASPRAGGYTF
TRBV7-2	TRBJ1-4	CASSLVQLEKLFF
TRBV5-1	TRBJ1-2	CASSDGTGRHGYTF
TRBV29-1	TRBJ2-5	CSVASDRQETQYF
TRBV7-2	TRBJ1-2	CASSPGDRGFDYGYTF
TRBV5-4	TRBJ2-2	CASRANTGELFF
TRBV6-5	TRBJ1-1	CASSLTGTGVPEAFF
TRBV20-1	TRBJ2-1	CSARAPLDRGNEQFF
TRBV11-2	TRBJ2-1	CASSNPGLAGSHEQFF
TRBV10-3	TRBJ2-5	CAISEAEETQYF
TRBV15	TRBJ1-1	CATSSLRVTAEAFF
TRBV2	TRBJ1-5	CASSETGASNQPQHF
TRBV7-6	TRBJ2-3	CASSPAGGRGDTQYF
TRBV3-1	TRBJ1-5	CASSQSPGSNQPQHF
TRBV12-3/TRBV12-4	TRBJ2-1	CASSLLAGGPSSYNEQFF
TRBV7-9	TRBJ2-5	CASRKLAGGNLQETQYF
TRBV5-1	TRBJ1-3	CASSLGRQRDTIYF
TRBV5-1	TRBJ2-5	CASSRGASETQYF
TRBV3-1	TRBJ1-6	CASSQDLGNLYGSPLHF
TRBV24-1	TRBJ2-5	CATSDPGKETQYF
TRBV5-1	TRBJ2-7	CASSVAPSYEQYF
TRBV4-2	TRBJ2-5	CASSQAPLETQYF
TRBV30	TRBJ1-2	CAWKFAANYGYTF
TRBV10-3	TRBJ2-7	CAISGGTRGSSYEQYF
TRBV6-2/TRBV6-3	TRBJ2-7	CASSYSPDWDHEQYF
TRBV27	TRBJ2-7	CASSLSGTQSSYEQYF
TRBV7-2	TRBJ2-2	CASSQRQGSNTGELFF
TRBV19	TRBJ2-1	CASILAGGPVNEQFF
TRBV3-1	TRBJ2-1	CASSHGTGGLNEQFF
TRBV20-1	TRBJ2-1	CSARVGMGGGNEQFF
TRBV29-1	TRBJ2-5	CSVEVSGAETQYF
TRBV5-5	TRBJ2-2	CASSLLPKSGGNAGELFF
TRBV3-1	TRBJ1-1	CASSQGQAVSTEAFF
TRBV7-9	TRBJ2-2	CASRQGQGYTGELFF
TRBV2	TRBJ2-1	CASSEATWNEQFF
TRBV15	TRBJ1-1	CATSRVLNTEAFF
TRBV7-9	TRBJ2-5	CASSFFTSRLGETQYF
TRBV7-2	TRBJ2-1	CASSPLGRGGDNEQFF
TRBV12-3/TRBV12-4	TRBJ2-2	CASSLATGRVTGELFF
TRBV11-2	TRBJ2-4	CASSSYPGLAGGDAAKNIQYF
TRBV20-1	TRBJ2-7	CSARVGRAYEQYF
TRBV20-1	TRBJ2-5	CSAREMNPQETQYF
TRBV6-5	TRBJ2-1	CASSFTGTSSYNEQFF
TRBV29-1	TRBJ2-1	CSVEVPLAAINEQFF
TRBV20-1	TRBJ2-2	CSARLGGSTGELFF
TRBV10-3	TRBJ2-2	CAIGGTGPGELFF